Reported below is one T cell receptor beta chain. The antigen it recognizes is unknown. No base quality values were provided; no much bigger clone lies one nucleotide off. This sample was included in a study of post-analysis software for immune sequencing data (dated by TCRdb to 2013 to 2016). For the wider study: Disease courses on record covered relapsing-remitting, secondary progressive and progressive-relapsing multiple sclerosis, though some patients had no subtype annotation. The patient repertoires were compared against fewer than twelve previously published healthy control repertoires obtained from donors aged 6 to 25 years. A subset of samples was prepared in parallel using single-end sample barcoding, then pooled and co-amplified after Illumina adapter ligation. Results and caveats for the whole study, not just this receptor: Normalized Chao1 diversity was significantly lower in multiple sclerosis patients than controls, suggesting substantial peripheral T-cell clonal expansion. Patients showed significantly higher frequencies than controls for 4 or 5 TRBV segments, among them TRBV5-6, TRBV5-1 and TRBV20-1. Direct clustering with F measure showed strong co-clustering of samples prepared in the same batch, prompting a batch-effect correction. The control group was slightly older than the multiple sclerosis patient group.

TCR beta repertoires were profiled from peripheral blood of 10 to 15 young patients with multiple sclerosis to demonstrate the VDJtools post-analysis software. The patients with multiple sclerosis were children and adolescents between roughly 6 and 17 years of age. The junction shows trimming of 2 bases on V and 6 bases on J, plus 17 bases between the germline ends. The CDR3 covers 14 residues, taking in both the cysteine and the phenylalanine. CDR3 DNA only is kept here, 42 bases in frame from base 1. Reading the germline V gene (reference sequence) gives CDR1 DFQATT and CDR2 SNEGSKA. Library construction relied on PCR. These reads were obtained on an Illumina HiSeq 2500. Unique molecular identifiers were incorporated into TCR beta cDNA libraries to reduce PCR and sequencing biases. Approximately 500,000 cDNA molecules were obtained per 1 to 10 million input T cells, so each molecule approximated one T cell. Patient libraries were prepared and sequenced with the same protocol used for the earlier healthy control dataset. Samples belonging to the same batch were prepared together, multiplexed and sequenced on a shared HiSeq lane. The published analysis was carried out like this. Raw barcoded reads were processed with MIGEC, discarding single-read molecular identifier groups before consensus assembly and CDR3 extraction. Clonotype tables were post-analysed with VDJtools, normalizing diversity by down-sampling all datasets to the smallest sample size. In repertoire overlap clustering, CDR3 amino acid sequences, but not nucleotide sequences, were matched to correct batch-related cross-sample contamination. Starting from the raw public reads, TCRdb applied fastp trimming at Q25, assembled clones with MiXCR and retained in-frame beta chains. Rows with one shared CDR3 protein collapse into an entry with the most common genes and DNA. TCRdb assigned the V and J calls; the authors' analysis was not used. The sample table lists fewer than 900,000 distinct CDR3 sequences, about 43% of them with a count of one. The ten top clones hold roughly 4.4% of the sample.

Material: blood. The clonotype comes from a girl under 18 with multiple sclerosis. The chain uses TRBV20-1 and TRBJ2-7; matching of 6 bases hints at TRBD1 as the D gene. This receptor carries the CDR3 CSARQGNRMGEQYF. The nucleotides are TGCAGTGCTAGACAGGGGAACAGGATGGGCGAGCAGTACTTC.